Included here is one TCR beta chain sequence, with context. Its antigen has not been determined. The record has no base qualities; no much larger clone is one base away. The Qiagen DNeasy kit was used to extract genomic DNA both from unsorted PBMCs and from the negatively selected CD4+ and CD8+ fractions. Using primers that anneal to V and J segments, immunoSEQ multiplex PCR amplified the TCR beta CDR3 regions. A synthetic immune receptor repertoire was used to minimize amplification bias, and any remaining bias was removed computationally after sequencing. Processing in the source paper ran as follows. Custom Python scripts were used to quantify repertoire diversity as the Shannon entropy index. The unsorted, CD4+ and CD8+ repertoires were each analyzed separately, with the exception of combined analyses, where CD4+ and CD8+ sequences were merged in silico. A clone was considered expanded if an increase in frequency of at least 2-fold after treatment relative to C1D1 was found, and a pseudocount of 0.5 was applied to clones undetected at baseline. Clones with 0 or 1 copy at C1D1 were defined as singleton clones, while clones with 2 or more copies were defined as non-singleton clones. Clones expanded in unsorted samples were assigned a CD4+, CD8+ or unknown annotation through matching of protein sequences in sorted samples from the same patient. Wilcoxon tests on paired samples were used to test changes in diversity from C1D1 to C4D1. Held by TCRdb, this immuneACCESS table contains in-frame sequences only and omits some clones. Under half of the omission traces to an unresolved V gene where checked; the cause of the rest is unknown. The D gene and trimming were derived from the DNA, and the V and J assignments and clone size from that table. This sample is represented by 2,500 to 3,500 clones; 75% to 85% of them were singletons. The ten largest clones capture roughly 28% of the sample.

This sample was included in a study of PD-1 blockade in classical Hodgkin lymphoma (dated by TCRdb to 2020 to 2021). Study-level background: Nivolumab dosing was 3 mg/kg intravenously every 2 weeks, continuing until either disease progression or unacceptable toxicity. To define a peripheral blood immune signature of response to PD-1 blockade in classical Hodgkin lymphoma, the study combined TCR beta sequencing with CyTOF.

Broader findings and caveats from the paper: The study covered only a single clinical trial cohort, and the causes of the repertoire differences, possibly disease activity or prior therapy, were still not defined. Baseline TCR diversity was reported to be lower in newly diagnosed patients than in healthy donors, and even lower in relapsed/refractory patients. Trial patients achieving complete response had baseline diversity similar to newly diagnosed patients, whereas partial responders and progressors had significantly lower diversity. Lower diversity was seen in patients whose nivolumab began less than 1 year after ASCT, and these patients were left out of later analyses so that immune reconstitution would not confound the results. By C4D1, a significant rise was seen in CD4+ TCR diversity but not in CD8+ TCR diversity (p=0.0027 vs p=0.16), and the rise was most apparent among complete responders (p=0.02).

In the paper's terms, the time point label means: cycle 4 day 1 (C4D1), after less than 7 weeks of nivolumab. Relapse after autologous stem cell transplantation had occurred in all trial patients, and cohorts A, B and C were distinguished by prior brentuximab vedotin exposure. Using a Miltenyi CD8+ T cell isolation kit, CD8+ T cells were purified from thawed PBMCs through magnetic negative selection. The trial cohort included 45 to 65 patients with relapsed/refractory classical Hodgkin lymphoma, and each patient had a best overall response of complete response, partial response or progressive disease. Trial patients were treated with single-agent nivolumab in the multi-cohort phase II CheckMate 205 trial. An independent review committee assessed best overall response by applying the 2007 International Working Group response criteria. Trial PBMCs were obtained immediately prior to nivolumab initiation (C1D1) and on therapy at cycle 2 day 1 and cycle 4 day 1. Peripheral blood was collected in 8 mL Vacutainer Cell Preparation Tubes, from which PBMCs were isolated by centrifugation and then cryopreserved. Purified CD4+ and CD8+ fractions were prepared only for cases where an additional PBMC sample was available. On LS columns in a quadroMACS separator, the magnetically labelled cells were depleted, and the flow-through was collected as the purified fraction.

The specimen comprised CD8+ T cells from blood, sampled before the fourth cycle of nivolumab. This TCR came from a human donor with classical Hodgkin lymphoma.

The DNA is as follows: TGTGCCACCAGCAGCCCACAGGGTGGCCAGCCCTACGAGCAGTACTTC. Its coded protein is CATSSPQGGQPYEQYF. The chain is assembled from TRBV15 and TRBJ2-7; TRBD1 is a weak D gene call, 6 bases matching. The CDR3, cysteine through phenylalanine, is 16 amino acids long. Only CDR3 DNA is held: 48 bases, read in frame from base 1. From the germline V gene (reference sequence), CDR1 is LNHNV and CDR2 is YYDKDF. V sheds 3 bases and J sheds 2 bases, leaving 17 bases between their ends.